This T cell receptor beta chain was recovered during a study of T cell clusters in autoimmune cytopenias. General observations from the study: Primary autoimmune cytopenia patients appeared to lack physiological T cell clusters present in healthy donors.

The germline V gene encodes CDR1 SGHNT and CDR2 YENEEA. CDR3 length: 11 amino acids. This clonotype ranks as medium-sized (0.01 to 0.1%) in terms of frequency. Its antigen is unidentified. Each sample's input was roughly 250 ng genomic DNA, 30,000 to 45,000 genome equivalents. One tube held mixed TRB-A and TRB-B primer pools for touch-down PCR. TCRdb re-called the multiplex PCR reads and shows each CDR3 protein once, DNA omitted. Its clone listing holds under 7,000 distinct CDR3 sequences. The sample was also reused in another study, on T cell repertoires in aging, cancer and after chemotherapy.

The rearrangement uses TRBV11-3 and TRBJ1-1. The sequence was collected from a human donor in good health. Sample: peripheral blood. The CDR3 here is CASSSASEAFF.